One T cell receptor (beta chain) is described in this entry. The sample comes from a study of preoperative IRX-2 immunotherapy in early breast cancer. Sequencing used immunoSEQ multiplex PCR; TCRdb keeps in-frame clones, though not all of them. The sample holds about 15,000 clones, roughly 91% seen once. V was clipped by 8 bases and J by 1 base; unmatched bases: 7. Germline V gene lookup returns CDR1 MNHEY and CDR2 SMNVEV (reference sequence). The CDR3 contains 14 residues. Treatment reported: preoperative locoregional IRX-2 cytokine immunotherapy. This phase Ib study tested locoregional IRX-2 cytokine immunotherapy given before surgery.

This clonotype was sampled from a human donor with breast cancer. Sampling took place from a patient treated with IRX-2 immunotherapy. V gene TRBV27 combines with J gene TRBJ1-1; 7 positions match TRBD1. CDR3: CASRRGQQNTEAFF. CDR3 in DNA: TGTGCCAGCCGAAGGGGACAGCAGAACACTGAAGCTTTCTTT.